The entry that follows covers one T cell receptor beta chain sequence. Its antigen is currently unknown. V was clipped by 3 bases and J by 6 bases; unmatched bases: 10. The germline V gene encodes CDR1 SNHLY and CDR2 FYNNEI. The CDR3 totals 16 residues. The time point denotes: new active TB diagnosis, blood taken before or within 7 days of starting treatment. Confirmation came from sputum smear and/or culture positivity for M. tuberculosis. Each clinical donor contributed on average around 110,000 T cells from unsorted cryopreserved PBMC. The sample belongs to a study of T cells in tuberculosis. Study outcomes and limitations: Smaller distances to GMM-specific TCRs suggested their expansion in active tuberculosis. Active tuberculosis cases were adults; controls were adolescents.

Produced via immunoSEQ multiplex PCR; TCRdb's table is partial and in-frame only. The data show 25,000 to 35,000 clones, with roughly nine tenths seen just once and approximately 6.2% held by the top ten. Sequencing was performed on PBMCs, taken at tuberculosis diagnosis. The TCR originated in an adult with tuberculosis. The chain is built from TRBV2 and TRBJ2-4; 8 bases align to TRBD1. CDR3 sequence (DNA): TGTGCCAGCAGTGATTGGAGGACAGGGTCCCGAAACATTCAGTACTTC. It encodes CASSDWRTGSRNIQYF.